This record covers a single T cell receptor beta chain. Trimming removed 4 bases from V and 2 bases from J, with 10 bases in between. Germline-derived CDR1 and CDR2 are SEHNR and FQNEAQ (reference sequence). CDR3 size: 14 residues. The data are from a study of blood T cell repertoires in COVID-19. On the study more broadly: Collection of acute and convalescent COVID-19 samples took place in the United States, Italy and Spain.

Sequencing was performed with immunoSEQ multiplex PCR; in TCRdb, only in-frame clones are kept and a portion is missing. The sample yields roughly 200,000 clones, more than 75% seen once. This sequence joins TRBV7-9 and TRBJ2-3; possibly TRBD1 for D (6 bases). The clonotype originates from a young woman who had recovered from COVID-19. Input material: peripheral blood. Written as DNA, the CDR3 is TGTGCCAGCAGCTCAGGGGTCTCCACAGATACGCAGTATTTT. Amino acids: CASSSGVSTDTQYF.